This passage covers 27 T cell receptor beta chains from one sample sequenced in a study of CD8+ T cells in alopecia areata. The treatment is: oral pan-JAK inhibitor, 5-10 mg twice daily. cDNA serving as the sequencing template came from extracted, reverse transcribed RNA. TCRdb keeps only in-frame clones here, not all; method: immunoSEQ multiplex PCR. Here the sample spans a few hundred thousand clones, more than 30% being singletons. The sequences come from CD4+ T cells sorted from blood, collected between weeks 30 and 35, from a patient treated with tofacitinib. Receptor source: a human donor with alopecia areata.

This clone appeared a few times. The rearrangement joins TRBV18 to TRBJ2-5, with D unclear. This CDR3 comprises 13 residues. Looked up from germline, CDR1 is KGHSH and CDR2 is LQKENI. The V and J ends lost 2 bases and 2 bases respectively, with 6 bases between them. CDR3 region: CASSPEWQETQYF. The CDR3 nucleotides read TGTGCCAGCTCACCAGAGTGGCAAGAGACCCAGTACTTC.

The chain has TRBV25-1 and TRBJ1-2; 7 bases map to TRBD1. The ends lost 8 bases at V and 5 bases at J; junction bases unmatched: 11. Per the germline V gene, CDR1 is MGHDK and CDR2 is SYGVNS. The CDR3 length is 14 residues. This CDR3 is CASAGQEGFYGYTF. CDR3 bases: TGTGCCAGCGCAGGACAGGAAGGGTTTTATGGCTACACCTTC.

The chain joins TRBV7-9 to TRBJ1-3, with D perhaps TRBD1 (5 bases). The V end lost 2 bases, the J end lost 4 bases, and 9 bases lay between the germline ends. The CDR3 sequence is 14 residues long. Germline lookup yields CDR1 SEHNR and CDR2 FQNEAQ (reference sequence). CDR3 residues: CASSLQGDGNTIYF. CDR3 DNA: TGTGCCAGCAGCTTACAAGGGGACGGAAACACCATATATTTT.

The rearrangement uses TRBV7-2 and TRBJ2-7, with D possibly being TRBD2 (6 bases). The ends were cut back, 8 bases at V and 4 bases at J, with 12 bases in the middle. The CDR3 consists of 12 residues. The germline CDR1 and CDR2 sequences are SGHTA and FQGNSA. The CDR3 is CASAIRGYEQYF. DNA of the CDR3: TGTGCCAGCGCTATCCGGGGGTACGAGCAGTACTTC.

The CDR3 coding sequence is TGCGCCAGCAGCCGCGGCGCCCGCGGGCATGGCTACACCTTC. Translation: CASSRGARGHGYTF. The chain has TRBV23-1 and TRBJ1-2; D gene unclear. TRBV23-1 carries the ORF label, with uncertain function. CDR3 length: 14 residues. Trimming stripped 6 bases from V and 6 bases from J, with 17 bases between.

With regard to this clone: One end of the junction is discordant with germline, which a read error may explain. DNA for the CDR3: TGTGCCAGCAGACGACCCTCCACGGGGGCCGAGATCTTC. Amino acid sequence: CASRRPSTGAEIF. The chain couples TRBV11-2 to TRBJ2-1; D may correspond to TRBD1 or TRBD2 (6 bases each). The CDR3 has 13 residues. Germline CDR1 is SGHAT and CDR2 is FQNNGV.

This clone was seen a few times. The chain couples TRBV7-9 to TRBJ2-1, with TRBD2 matching over 13 bases. CDR1 is SEHNR and CDR2 is FQNEAQ in the germline V gene (reference sequence). V gave up 5 bases and J gave up 8 bases; unmatched junction bases: 18. CDR3 size: 19 residues. CDR3 loop: CASSRRRDPLAGGPHEQFF. Here the CDR3 DNA reads TGTGCCAGCAGCCGAAGAAGAGACCCACTAGCGGGAGGGCCCCATGAGCAGTTCTTC.

This sequence joins TRBV5-4 and TRBJ1-2; D is unresolved. Trimming pared 3 bases from V and 4 bases from J, leaving 10 bases between. CDR1 is SGHNT, CDR2 YYREEE, per germline (reference sequence). CDR3 size: 13 residues. CDR3 amino acids: CASSSRTAYGYTF. CDR3 sequence (DNA): TGTGCCAGCAGCTCGAGGACTGCCTATGGCTACACCTTC.

The chain joins TRBV6-5 to TRBJ1-2; possible D gene TRBD1, 6 bases. Trimming removed 0 bases at V and 8 bases at J, with 19 bases between. From germline, CDR1 is MNHEY and CDR2 SVGAGI. The CDR3 extends over 16 amino acids. DNA of the CDR3: TGTGCCAGCAGTTACTCCATTGGGGCGGGGGCCAAGGGCTACACCTTC. Translated: CASSYSIGAGAKGYTF.

V is TRBV29-1 and J is TRBJ1-5; 7 positions match TRBD1. Germline assignment: CDR1 SQVTM and CDR2 ANQGSEA. Trimming cost V 7 bases and J 2 bases; bases outside gene matches: 2. CDR3 length equals 12 residues. CDR3 loop: CSAGQGNQPQHF. As DNA, the CDR3 is TGCAGCGCCGGACAGGGCAATCAGCCCCAGCATTTT.

This chain uses TRBV7-3 with TRBJ2-1; D remains ambiguous. Germline CDR1 and CDR2: SGHTA and FQGTGA. The CDR3 is 13 residues long. V lost 3 bases, J lost 4 bases, and 7 bases lay in between. The CDR3 DNA follows: TGTGCCAGCAGCTTCGGCCCTTACAATGAGCAGTTCTTC. It codes for CASSFGPYNEQFF.

This clone came up a few times. The gene calls are TRBV9 and TRBJ1-1, with 8 nucleotides matching TRBD1. Germline assignment: CDR1 SGDLS and CDR2 YYNGEE. This CDR3 has 14 residues. Unmatched junction bases numbered 7, after V lost 4 bases and J lost 5 bases. CDR3 region: CASSPRTGSTEAFF. The CDR3 DNA is TGTGCCAGCAGCCCGCGGACAGGGAGTACTGAAGCTTTCTTT.

This clone was detected a few times. The chain recombines TRBV10-1 with TRBJ1-1, with D possibly matching TRBD1 (5 bases). The CDR3 totals 14 residues. Between the trimmed V and J ends, which lost 3 bases and 4 bases, there was a span of 12 bases. Per germline, CDR1 WNHNN and CDR2 SYGVQD (reference sequence). CDR3 in DNA: TGCGCCAGCAGTGATGGGGCGAGGGGCACTGAAGCTTTCTTT. Its translation: CASSDGARGTEAFF.

This clone was counted a single time. The chain combines TRBV5-1 with TRBJ2-7; D uncertain. The CDR3 sequence is 15 residues long. Germline V gene lookup returns CDR1 SGHRS and CDR2 YFSETQ. V lost 4 bases to trimming and J lost 3 bases, with 17 bases between them. The CDR3 bases are TGCGCCAGCAGCAAACCCAAGCAGACGATCTACGAGCAGTACTTC. Translation gives CASSKPKQTIYEQYF.

The chain uses TRBV7-6 and TRBJ1-1; a possible D gene is TRBD1 (6 bases). V shed 2 bases and J shed 1 base, with 11 bases lying between them. Germline values: CDR1 SGHVS, CDR2 FNYEAQ. The CDR3 has 15 residues. This CDR3 reads CASSLLQGKNTEAFF. CDR3 sequence (DNA): TGTGCCAGCAGCTTACTCCAGGGGAAGAACACTGAAGCTTTCTTT.

Only a few counts were recorded for this clone. The genes are TRBV14 and TRBJ2-1, with TRBD1 matching 7 bases. Losses at the gene ends were 0 bases for V and 0 bases for J; bases not matched to a gene: 8. Germline values: CDR1 SGHDN, CDR2 FVKESK. The CDR3 contains 18 residues. The CDR3 region is CASSQDMGTVSSYNEQFF. Written as DNA, the CDR3 is TGTGCCAGCAGCCAAGATATGGGGACAGTAAGCTCCTACAATGAGCAGTTCTTC.

This clone was seen more than once but under ten times. The V gene is TRBV18, the J gene TRBJ2-6; 7 positions match TRBD1. V trimming: 5 bases; J trimming: 3 bases; junction bases outside the gene matches: 10. This CDR3 spans 17 amino acids. Germline CDR1 and CDR2: KGHSH and LQKENI. The CDR3 DNA reads TGTGCCAGCTCATCTTACACAGGGGCATTTGGGGCCAACGTCCTGACTTTC. Encoded protein: CASSSYTGAFGANVLTF.

This chain uses TRBV6-1 with TRBJ2-3, with 8 nucleotides matching TRBD2. The germline gives CDR1 MNHNS, CDR2 SASEGT. CDR3 length: 14 residues. With 8 bases clipped from V and 2 bases from J, the junction kept 6 bases outside the gene matches. CDR3 protein: CASLGSGITDTQYF. The CDR3 nucleotides read TGTGCCAGCTTGGGTAGCGGGATCACAGATACGCAGTATTTT.

This clone was found a few times. The genes are TRBV7-2 and TRBJ2-2; unclear D gene. V shed 1 base and J shed 3 bases, with 6 bases lying between them. Per germline, CDR1 SGHTA and CDR2 FQGNSA. The CDR3 runs to 14 residues. The CDR3 DNA is TGTGCCAGCAGCTTAGATGGTGACACCGGGGAGCTGTTTTTT. Protein sequence: CASSLDGDTGELFF.

Points on this clone: This clone may be a read error of a much larger clone one base away. The J gene is TRBJ1-1, the V gene TRBV5-1, with D uncertain. Trimming removed 0 bases at V and 7 bases at J, with 4 bases between. The germline gives CDR1 SGHRS, CDR2 YFSETQ. This CDR3 comprises 11 residues. CDR3 nucleotide sequence: TGCGCCAGCAGCTTGGAGAGTGAAGCTTTCTTT. Its translation: CASSLESEAFF.

This rearrangement joins TRBV9 to TRBJ2-7, with D maybe TRBD1 (5 bases). Per germline, CDR1 SGDLS and CDR2 YYNGEE. The CDR3 is 14 residues long. V was pared by 4 bases and J by 2 bases, with 13 bases between. CDR3 amino acids: CASSQDMATYEQYF. The CDR3 nucleotides read TGTGCCAGCAGCCAGGACATGGCCACCTACGAGCAGTACTTC.

The chain recombines TRBV18 with TRBJ2-7; D might be TRBD1 (7 bases). Per germline, CDR1 KGHSH and CDR2 LQKENI. The germline V and J ends were trimmed by 6 bases and 6 bases, with 18 bases remaining between them. This CDR3 is 14 amino acids long. CDR3 sequence reads: CASSSTGTAGEQYF. CDR3 sequence (DNA): TGTGCCAGCTCTTCAACCGGGACAGCGGGCGAGCAGTACTTC.

This clone was picked up a small number of times. CDR3 residues: CSVVLRDREFYF. The CDR3 DNA reads as TGCAGCGTTGTACTCCGGGACAGGGAGTTTTACTTC. This chain uses TRBV29-1 with TRBJ2-4; 9 positions match TRBD1. Germline V lookup: CDR1 SQVTM, CDR2 ANQGSEA. The CDR3 runs 12 residues. Germline trimming cut 4 bases from V and 16 bases from J; bases unmatched to any gene: 11.

In its sample, this clone was seen a few times. The chain employs TRBV5-1 and TRBJ2-1; 7 bases agree with TRBD1. From germline, CDR1 is SGHRS and CDR2 YFSETQ. The CDR3 contains 14 residues. The trim removed 1 base at V and 8 bases at J, leaving 6 bases unmatched. The CDR3 DNA reads as TGCGCCAGCAGCTTGTCTACAGGGGCCCATGAGCAGTTCTTC. Translated, it gives CASSLSTGAHEQFF.

J is TRBJ1-6 and V is TRBV7-3, with D uncertain. Trimming shortened V by 2 bases and J by 14 bases, and 16 bases separated the two germline ends. CDR3 length: 14 amino acids. CDR1 SGHTA and CDR2 FQGTGA come from the germline V gene. DNA for the CDR3: TGTGCCAGCAGCTTATTTCACCCCCCTAAGGCCCTCCACTTT. It yields the protein CASSLFHPPKALHF.

The chain has TRBV2 and TRBJ2-1; 11 bases line up with TRBD2. The CDR3 runs to 15 residues. CDR1 SNHLY and CDR2 FYNNEI come from the germline V gene. V shed 5 bases and J 1 base; nucleotides not matched to a gene: 1. The CDR3 loop is CASSTSGGSYNEQFF. CDR3 DNA: TGTGCCAGCAGTACTAGCGGGGGATCCTACAATGAGCAGTTCTTC.

The rearrangement links TRBV18 to TRBJ2-5, with 7 bases matching TRBD1. The germline CDR1 and CDR2 sequences are KGHSH and LQKENI. Trimming removed 4 bases from V and 2 bases from J; junction bases left unmatched: 4. The CDR3 spans 14 residues. CDR3: CASSRTGDQETQYF. For the CDR3, the DNA is TGTGCCAGCTCACGAACAGGGGATCAAGAGACCCAGTACTTC.